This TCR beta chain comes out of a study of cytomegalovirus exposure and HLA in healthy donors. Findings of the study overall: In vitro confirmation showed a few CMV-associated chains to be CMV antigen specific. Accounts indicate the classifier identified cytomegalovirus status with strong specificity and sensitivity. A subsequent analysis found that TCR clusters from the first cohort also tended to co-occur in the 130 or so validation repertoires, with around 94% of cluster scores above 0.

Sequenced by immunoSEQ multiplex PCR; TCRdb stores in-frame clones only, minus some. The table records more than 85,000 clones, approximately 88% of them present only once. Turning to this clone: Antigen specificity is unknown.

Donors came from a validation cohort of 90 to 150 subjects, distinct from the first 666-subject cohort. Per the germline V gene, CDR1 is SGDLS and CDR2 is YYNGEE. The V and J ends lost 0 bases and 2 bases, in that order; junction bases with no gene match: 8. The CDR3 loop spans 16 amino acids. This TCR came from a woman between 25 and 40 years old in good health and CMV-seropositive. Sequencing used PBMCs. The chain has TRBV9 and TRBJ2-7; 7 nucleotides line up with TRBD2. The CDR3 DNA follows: TGTGCCAGCAGCGTAGGGGTGGCGGGGGTTCCCTACGAGCAGTACTTC. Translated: CASSVGVAGVPYEQYF.